Listed here are 14 T cell receptor beta chains from one sample, sequenced in a study of shared clonotypes between healthy human individuals (dated by TCRdb to 2018 to 2020). Library method: the immunoSEQ multiplex PCR assay. Not all clones reach the TCRdb copy of this immuneACCESS table, which keeps in-frame sequences only. Checked studies attribute under half of the gap to unresolved V genes and leave the rest unexplained. For this sample the table gives approximately 1.5 million clones, of which approximately 98.5% were detected only once. Clones ranked in the top ten supply under 0.45% of the sample. Sequencing was done on a sample of naive CD4+ T cells sorted from blood. Sample cell subset or site, as interpreted from the label and publication: CD45RA+ positively selected. The receptors were gathered from a man aged 25 to 45 in good health.

This rearrangement joins TRBV11-2 to TRBJ2-7, with no clear D. The CDR3 is made up of 16 amino acids. V was clipped by 0 bases and J by 4 bases, with 16 bases between them. Germline V gene lookup returns CDR1 SGHAT and CDR2 FQNNGV. CDR3 sequence: CASSLDLALNSYEQYF. The CDR3 DNA follows: TGTGCCAGCAGCTTAGATTTAGCACTCAATAGTTACGAGCAGTACTTC. Filled out from reference TRBV11-2 and TRBJ2-7, the complete variable domain reads EAGVAQSPRYKIIEKRQSVAFWCNPISGHATLYWYQQILGQGPKLLIQFQNNGVVDDSQLPKDRFSAERLKGVDSTLKIQPAKLEDSAVYLCASSLDLALNSYEQYFGPGTRLTVT.

The CDR3 is CASTWGGTRGEQYF. Written as DNA, the CDR3 is TGCGCCAGCACCTGGGGGGGGACCCGAGGCGAGCAGTACTTC. The chain employs TRBV5-1 and TRBJ2-7; 7 nucleotides line up with TRBD2. The V segment lost 6 bases and the J segment 6 bases; nucleotides outside the gene matches: 12. Germline CDR1 and CDR2: SGHRS and YFSETQ. The CDR3 spans 14 residues.

This clone has only one observation. The identical CDR3 is also encoded by other nucleotide sequences in the sample. V usage is TRBV19 and J usage is TRBJ2-5; a weak D match, TRBD2 (6 bases). This CDR3 is 13 amino acids long. Germline V lookup: CDR1 LNHDA, CDR2 SQIVND (reference sequence). The germline V and J ends were trimmed by 5 bases and 1 base, with 8 bases remaining between them. The CDR3 DNA is TGTGCCAGTAGTGGGGGGTCCCAAGAGACCCAGTACTTC. It codes for CASSGGSQETQYF.

V gene TRBV5-1 combines with J gene TRBJ2-1; tentatively, D is TRBD1 (5 bases). Germline CDR1 is SGHRS and CDR2 is YFSETQ. This CDR3 is built from 14 residues. Trimming took off 2 bases at V and 8 bases at J, with 14 bases between the two ends. CDR3 sequence: CASSLRQWGDEQFF. DNA for the CDR3: TGCGCCAGCAGCTTACGCCAGTGGGGCGATGAGCAGTTCTTC.

The gene calls are TRBV10-3 and TRBJ1-1, with 8 bases that match TRBD1. Germline V gene sequence: CDR1 ENHRY, CDR2 SYGVKD. The CDR3 length is 14 residues. Trimming at V came to 6 bases and at J to 3 bases, leaving 6 bases not matched to a gene. CDR3 in amino acids: CAIRLTGGDTEAFF. The CDR3, as DNA: TGTGCCATCAGACTAACAGGGGGAGACACTGAAGCTTTCTTT.

A word on this clone: The sample has other DNA sequences that encode this CDR3 too. This chain joins TRBV5-4 and TRBJ2-1; 10 bases map to TRBD2. Per germline, CDR1 SGHNT and CDR2 YYREEE (reference sequence). J was trimmed by 8 bases and V by 4 bases; bases with no gene match: 6. The CDR3 contains 14 residues. CDR3 sequence reads: CASSLGLAGDEQFF. The DNA of the CDR3 is TGTGCCAGCAGCCTGGGGCTAGCGGGAGATGAGCAGTTCTTC.

Regarding this clone: Within the sample, other DNA sequences also encode this same CDR3. V is TRBV5-1 and J is TRBJ2-5; D is unresolved. Trimming left V 0 bases short and J 2 bases short, with 8 bases between. Germline V lookup: CDR1 SGHRS, CDR2 YFSETQ. There are 14 residues in the CDR3. The CDR3 loop reads CASSLGRPQETQYF. CDR3 nucleotides: TGCGCCAGCAGCTTGGGTCGTCCGCAAGAGACCCAGTACTTC. Full variable domain (outside the CDR3, taken from reference TRBV5-1 and TRBJ2-5): KAGVTQTPRYLIKTRGQQVTLSCSPISGHRSVSWYQQTPGQGLQFLFEYFSETQRNKGNFPGRFSGRQFSNSRSEMNVSTLELGDSALYLCASSLGRPQETQYFGPGTRLLVL.

This clone was picked up a small number of times. The V call is TRBV27, the J call TRBJ2-7; D gene ambiguous. The CDR3 length is 12 residues. Germline CDR1 is MNHEY and CDR2 is SMNVEV (reference sequence). V lost 2 bases and J 7 bases, leaving 9 bases between the germline ends. The CDR3 loop is CASSLNAGEQYF. The CDR3 DNA reads TGTGCCAGCAGTTTAAATGCCGGAGAGCAGTACTTC.

J is TRBJ2-5 and V is TRBV7-2; the match to TRBD2 covers 7 bases. V trimming: 5 bases; J trimming: 2 bases; junction bases outside the gene matches: 8. This CDR3 contains 15 residues. Germline V gene data show CDR1 as SGHTA and CDR2 as FQGNSA. In nucleotides, the CDR3 is TGTGCCAGCAGCAATAGCGGGTTCAATCAAGAGACCCAGTACTTC. Amino acid sequence: CASSNSGFNQETQYF.

This chain uses TRBV18 with TRBJ2-2; a weak D match, TRBD1 (5 bases). Germline values: CDR1 KGHSH, CDR2 LQKENI. CDR3 length: 14 amino acids. The V and J ends lost 3 bases and 5 bases respectively, with 10 bases between them. The CDR3 spells CASSPDQGTGELFF. CDR3 coding DNA: TGTGCCAGCTCACCGGATCAGGGAACCGGGGAGCTGTTTTTT.

This sequence joins TRBV7-9 and TRBJ2-7, with D maybe TRBD1 (5 bases). The V gene's germline CDR1 is SEHNR and CDR2 FQNEAQ (reference sequence). The CDR3 contains 16 residues. The V and J ends lost 0 bases and 5 bases respectively, with 17 bases between them. The chain's CDR3 is CASSLALRQRLHEQYF. CDR3 sequence (DNA): TGTGCCAGCAGCTTAGCCTTACGACAGAGGCTCCACGAGCAGTACTTC.

The V and J genes are TRBV9 and TRBJ2-2; weak D call: TRBD2 (7 bases). The CDR3 has 16 amino acids. CDR1 SGDLS and CDR2 YYNGEE come from the germline V gene. V was cut by 2 bases and J by 2 bases, with 13 bases left in between. In DNA, the CDR3 is TGTGCCAGCAGCGTGGGGGCTAGCGGAAACACCGGGGAGCTGTTTTTT. This gives the protein CASSVGASGNTGELFF.

The V and J genes are TRBV6-5 and TRBJ1-3; D remains unclear. The germline CDR1 and CDR2 sequences are MNHEY and SVGAGI. The CDR3 spans 13 residues. Deletions cut 6 bases from V and 0 bases from J, with 6 bases between. For the CDR3, the DNA is TGTGCCAGCAGGGGCCGCTCTGGAAACACCATATATTTT. This sequence encodes CASRGRSGNTIYF.

The V call is TRBV5-1, the J call TRBJ2-3; 9 bases match TRBD1. Losses at the gene ends were 0 bases for V and 6 bases for J; bases not matched to a gene: 8. Per the germline V gene, CDR1 is SGHRS and CDR2 is YFSETQ. CDR3 length: 16 amino acids. The chain's CDR3 is CASSLAGTGSMDTQYF. The CDR3 DNA reads as TGCGCCAGCAGCTTGGCCGGGACAGGGTCGATGGATACGCAGTATTTT.